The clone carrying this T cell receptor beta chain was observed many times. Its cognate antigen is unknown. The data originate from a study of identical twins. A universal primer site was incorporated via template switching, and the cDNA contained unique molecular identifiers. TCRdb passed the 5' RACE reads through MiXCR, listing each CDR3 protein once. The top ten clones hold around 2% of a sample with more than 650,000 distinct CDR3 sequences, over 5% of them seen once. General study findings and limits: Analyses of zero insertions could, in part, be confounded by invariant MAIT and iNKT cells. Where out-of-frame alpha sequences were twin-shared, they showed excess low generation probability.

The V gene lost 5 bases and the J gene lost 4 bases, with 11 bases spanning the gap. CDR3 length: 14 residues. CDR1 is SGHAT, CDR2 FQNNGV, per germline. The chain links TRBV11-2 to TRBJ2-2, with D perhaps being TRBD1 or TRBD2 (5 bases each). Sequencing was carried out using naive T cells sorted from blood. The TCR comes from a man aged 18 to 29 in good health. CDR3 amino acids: CASSPGTPTGELFF. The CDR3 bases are TGTGCCAGCAGCCCCGGGACGCCCACCGGGGAGCTGTTTTTT.